These 9 T cell receptor beta chains share one sample of origin, sequenced in a study of regulatory T cells in long-lasting Graves disease. Time point meaning: newly diagnosed GD, antithyroid drugs for less than 3 months. Preparation of the TCR library used RNA extracted from PBMCs. Through Arm-PCR of CDR3 regions and iRepertoire HTBI primers, TCR beta libraries were built. Via MiXCR, TCRdb re-called the multiplex PCR reads, giving one row per CDR3 protein. The top ten clones hold 10% of a sample with about 540,000 distinct CDR3 sequences, roughly 12% of them seen once. This same sample was also taken into another study, of T cells in Graves' hyperthyroidism and ophthalmopathy.

The sequencing used peripheral blood mononuclear cells (PBMCs), collected at new diagnosis, from a patient treated with antithyroid drugs. These receptors came from a man aged 25 to 40 with Graves disease.

This clonotype was recorded many times. The chain recombines TRBV5-1 with TRBJ2-1; 9 bases match TRBD1. Per germline, CDR1 SGHRS and CDR2 YFSETQ. The CDR3 runs 15 residues. V shed 4 bases and J 7 bases; nucleotides not matched to a gene: 9. CDR3 in DNA: TGCGCCAGCAGCCTTCCGGGACAGGGTCTAAATGAGCAGTTCTTC. It translates to CASSLPGQGLNEQFF.

This clonotype has a count of ten or more. V usage is TRBV29-1 and J usage is TRBJ2-1, with 7 nucleotides matching TRBD1. The CDR3 spans 12 residues. Germline V gene data show CDR1 as SQVTM and CDR2 as ANQGSEA. The ends lost 4 bases at V and 10 bases at J; junction bases unmatched: 7. CDR3 bases: TGCAGCGTTGGTGAGGGGGCAGGGGAGCAGTTCTTC. Translation gives CSVGEGAGEQFF.

Comments on this clonotype: The germline gene is not matched at one end of the junction; a read error may be the cause. The gene calls are TRBV27 and TRBJ2-5; 13 bases are a match to TRBD2. The CDR3 runs 14 residues. The germline V gene has CDR1 MNHEY and CDR2 SMNVEV (reference sequence). CDR3 amino acids: CATGTSGAQETRYF. The CDR3 DNA follows: TGTGCCACCGGGACTAGCGGGGCTCAAGAGACCCGGTACTTC.

There are many counts of this clonotype. V and J are TRBV6-5 and TRBJ1-4; 9 positions match TRBD1. Germline-derived CDR1 and CDR2 are MNHEY and SVGAGI. Losses at the gene ends were 2 bases for V and 7 bases for J; bases not matched to a gene: 5. The CDR3 runs 15 residues. The CDR3 region has the DNA TGTGCCAGCAGTTACGTTGGACAGGGGTTTGAAAAACTGTTTTTT. Its translation: CASSYVGQGFEKLFF.

This clonotype has at least ten counts. V and J are TRBV6-1 and TRBJ1-1; 7 bases match TRBD1. The germline CDR1 and CDR2 sequences are MNHNS and SASEGT. This CDR3 comprises 18 residues. V lost 0 bases, J lost 1 base, and 11 bases stayed unmatched. Here the CDR3 DNA reads TGTGCCAGCAGTGAAGCGCTAGGGGGCCTCTTGAGGAACACTGAAGCTTTCTTT. It codes for CASSEALGGLLRNTEAFF.

This clonotype was detected many times. The conserved closing phenylalanine or tryptophan is absent in this CDR3, likely reflecting a read error. This sequence joins TRBV7-2 and TRBJ1-2, with D possibly matching TRBD1 (5 bases). Trimming cost V 5 bases and J 5 bases, with 9 bases left between them. Per germline, CDR1 SGHTA and CDR2 FQGNSA. The CDR3 loop spans 12 amino acids. The CDR3: CASSRDRYGYTL. The CDR3 DNA reads as TGTGCCAGCAGCCGTGACAGATATGGCTACACCCTC.

This clonotype was observed many times. The chain recombines TRBV7-2 with TRBJ2-1, with D unclear. V lost 3 bases and J 7 bases, leaving 7 bases between the germline ends. CDR1 SGHTA and CDR2 FQGNSA come from the germline V gene. The CDR3 extends over 12 amino acids. In DNA, the CDR3 is TGTGCCAGCAGCTTTCAGCGAAATGAGCAGTTCTTC. Its translation: CASSFQRNEQFF.

The chain combines TRBV19 with TRBJ1-2; TRBD1 agrees at 8 bases. The CDR3 totals 12 residues. Losses at the gene ends were 7 bases for V and 8 bases for J; bases not matched to a gene: 6. The germline gives CDR1 LNHDA, CDR2 SQIVND (reference sequence). Written as DNA, the CDR3 is TGTGCCAGTACTCGGACAGGGAAGGGCTACACCTTC. Its translation: CASTRTGKGYTF. Complete variable domain (other parts from reference TRBV19 and TRBJ1-2): DGGITQSPKYLFRKEGQNVTLSCEQNLNHDAMYWYRQDPGQGLRLIYYSQIVNDFQKGDIAEGYSVSREKKESFPLTVTSAQKNPTAFYLCASTRTGKGYTFGSGTRLTVV.

Notes on this clonotype: A read error is the likely source, as a far larger clone sits one nucleotide away. The rearrangement joins TRBV7-8 to TRBJ2-1; maybe TRBD2 (5 bases). CDR1 and CDR2 from the germline V gene are SGHVS and FQNEAQ. CDR3 length: 15 amino acids. CDR3: CTSSLVEGGWNEQFF. DNA for the CDR3: TGTACCAGCAGCTTAGTCGAGGGCGGGTGGAATGAGCAGTTCTTC.